This T cell receptor (beta chain) was identified during a study of metastatic and nonmetastatic thyroid tumors (dated by TCRdb to 2018 to 2020). With respect to the entire study: For patients with malignant and with benign thyroid disease, the researchers compared repertoires between peripheral blood samples and tumor or nodule tissue samples.

This clone occurred a few times. The target of this receptor is not known. The input lacks base qualities; no much larger clone sits a single base away. No treatment had been received by any patient before thyroid surgery. Patient clinical samples collected from about 2011 to 2018 were retrospectively analysed using T-cell receptor beta sequencing. Looking up the germline V gene (reference sequence) yields CDR1 LNHDA and CDR2 SQIVND. Including cysteine and phenylalanine, the CDR3 has 14 amino acids. The CDR3 DNA has 42 bases and is translated from base 1. The V end gives up 9 bases and the J end 5 bases, leaving 10 bases in the junction not matched to a gene. The paper's findings and limits, for the study overall: TCR beta diversity was reported as significantly higher in malignant tumors than in benign nodules, in both blood and tumor samples.

Library generation was performed with PCR. The sequencing machine was an Illumina HiSeq 4000. The TCR beta-chain CDR3 region of each patient was profiled by high-throughput sequencing. The original pipeline was this. A classifier to discriminate distant-metastatic papillary thyroid cancer patients was built from CDR3 differences across clinicopathological groups. Repertoire diversity was assessed with the Shannon index, and tumor-blood repertoire similarity with the Morisita-Horn index. TCRdb trimmed the raw reads at Q25, called clones with MiXCR and kept productive beta chains. The V and J calls come from TCRdb's annotation, not from the publication. In this sample the table shows approximately 38,000 clones, about 33% of which occur a single time. The ten biggest clones cover about 16% of the sample.

The rearranged chain carries TRBV19 and TRBJ1-2; TRBD1 fits 9 bases in the junction. This receptor was taken from a female donor with papillary thyroid cancer or a benign thyroid nodule (not recorded which). Some clones in this sample may be carry-over from other donors' samples. The sequenced material came from tumor tissue. The DNA is as follows: TGTGCCAGCACCGGGGGACAGGGCCTATATGGCTACACCTTC. Translation gives CASTGGQGLYGYTF.